Shown below are 7 T cell receptor beta chains from a single sample sequenced in a study of blood T cell repertoires in COVID-19. The data were produced by immunoSEQ multiplex PCR, yet TCRdb's version contains in-frame clones alone and is incomplete. This table has some 160,000 clones, roughly four fifths appearing once. Sample: peripheral blood. All receptors derive from a man between 65 and 85 years old with active or convalescent COVID-19.

The V and J genes are TRBV5-1 and TRBJ2-5, with 9 bases fitting TRBD2. The CDR3 contains 14 residues. Trimming cost V 4 bases and J 5 bases; bases outside gene matches: 6. The germline V gene encodes CDR1 SGHRS and CDR2 YFSETQ. DNA of the CDR3: TGCGCCAGCAGCCAGCGGGGGGCCACGGAGACCCAGTACTTC. This encodes CASSQRGATETQYF.

The V call is TRBV25-1, the J call TRBJ2-7, with 8 positions matching TRBD2. V was clipped by 7 bases and J by 3 bases; unmatched bases: 8. The CDR3 is 14 amino acids. The germline CDR1 and CDR2 sequences are MGHDK and SYGVNS. CDR3 region: CASNPGLGGYEQYF. Written as DNA, the CDR3 is TGTGCCAGCAACCCGGGACTAGGAGGCTACGAGCAGTACTTC.

This chain links TRBV4-3 with TRBJ1-5, with D possibly being TRBD1 (6 bases). CDR1 and CDR2 (germline): LGHNA, YSLEER. The CDR3 is 15 amino acids. Trimming took off 3 bases at V and 6 bases at J, with 15 bases between the two ends. CDR3 sequence reads: CASSHAGVGGQPQHF. The CDR3 DNA reads as TGCGCCAGCAGCCATGCAGGGGTCGGAGGTCAGCCCCAGCATTTT.

The chain links TRBV25-1 to TRBJ1-2; TRBD1 agrees at 7 bases. The CDR3 consists of 13 residues. From germline, CDR1 is MGHDK and CDR2 SYGVNS. V lost 3 bases and J lost 4; bases outside the gene matches: 2. CDR3 bases: TGTGCCAGCAGTGACAGGGGGTTCTATGGCTACACCTTC. It is translated as CASSDRGFYGYTF.

A single count supports this clone. V and J are TRBV10-3 and TRBJ2-2; D gene ambiguous. From germline, CDR1 is ENHRY and CDR2 SYGVKD. V was pared by 3 bases and J by 0 bases, with 14 bases between. The CDR3 is 17 residues long. CDR3 coding DNA: TGTGCCATCAGTGACCCTGGCCTAGGCGCGAACACCGGGGAGCTGTTTTTT. Amino acid sequence: CAISDPGLGANTGELFF.

The chain combines TRBV2 with TRBJ1-5; the D gene is possibly TRBD1 (6 bases). CDR1 is SNHLY, CDR2 FYNNEI, per germline. This CDR3 has 15 residues. Deletions cut 7 bases from V and 7 bases from J, with 20 bases between. The CDR3 DNA reads as TGTGCCAGCAATCGCAGGGGCCAACGGGGACAGCCCCAGCATTTT. The encoded protein is CASNRRGQRGQPQHF.

This chain links TRBV5-1 with TRBJ1-1, with a weak D call TRBD1 (6 bases). The V gene's germline CDR1 is SGHRS and CDR2 YFSETQ. V was pared by 2 bases and J by 4 bases, with 15 bases between. The CDR3 covers 15 residues. CDR3 nucleotides: TGCGCCAGCAGCTTCTTGACAGGTATGGGCACTGAAGCTTTCTTT. Translated: CASSFLTGMGTEAFF.